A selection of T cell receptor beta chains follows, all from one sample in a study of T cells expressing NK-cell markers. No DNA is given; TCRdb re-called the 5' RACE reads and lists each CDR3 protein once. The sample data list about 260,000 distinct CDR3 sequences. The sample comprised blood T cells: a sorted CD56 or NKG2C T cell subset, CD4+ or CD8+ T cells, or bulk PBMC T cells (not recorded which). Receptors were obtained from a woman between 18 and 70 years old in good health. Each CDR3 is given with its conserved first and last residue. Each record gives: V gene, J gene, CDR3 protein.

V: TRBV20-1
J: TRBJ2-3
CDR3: CSARGATVGGADTQYF

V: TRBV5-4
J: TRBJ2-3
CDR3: CASSFGGRSPDTQYF

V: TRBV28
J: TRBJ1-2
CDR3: CASTGQPNYGYTF

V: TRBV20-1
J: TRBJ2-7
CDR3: CSVVAGSSYEQYF

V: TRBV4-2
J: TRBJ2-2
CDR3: CASSQVTTGELFF

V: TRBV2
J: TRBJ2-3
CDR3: CASNRENTDTQYF

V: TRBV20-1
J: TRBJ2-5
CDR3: CSATWTKQETQYF

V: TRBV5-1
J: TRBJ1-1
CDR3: CASSGEGGNTEAFF

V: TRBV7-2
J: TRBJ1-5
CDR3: CASSLAGIKGQPQHF

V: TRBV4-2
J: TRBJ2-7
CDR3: CASSPHRGGGSYEQYF

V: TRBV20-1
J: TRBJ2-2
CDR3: CSATTSGSLGGGELFF

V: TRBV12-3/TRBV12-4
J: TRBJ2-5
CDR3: CASSLTGKYQETQYF

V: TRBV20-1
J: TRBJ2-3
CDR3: CSARGPSGGSTDTQYF

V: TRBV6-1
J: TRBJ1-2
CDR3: CASSDPDRWDGYTF

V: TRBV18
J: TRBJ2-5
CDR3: CASSPPSARGETQYF

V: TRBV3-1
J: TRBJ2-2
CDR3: CASSQLVLRGAGELFF

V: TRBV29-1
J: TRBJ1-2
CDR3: CSVLRPFAGGLDGYTF

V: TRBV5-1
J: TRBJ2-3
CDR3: CASSLVPPGQGADTQYF

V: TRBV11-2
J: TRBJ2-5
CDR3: CASSLDQGSGVETQYF

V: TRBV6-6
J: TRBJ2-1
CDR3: CASSPAYNEQFF

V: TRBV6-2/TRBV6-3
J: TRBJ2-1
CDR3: CASRIGYEQFF

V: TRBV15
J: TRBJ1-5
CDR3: CATSKGQMQPQHF

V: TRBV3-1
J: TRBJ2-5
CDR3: CASTRGLRQTQYF

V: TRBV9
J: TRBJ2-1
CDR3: CASSPTGLAYSYNEQFF

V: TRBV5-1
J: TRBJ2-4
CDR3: CASSLDGLGGRPDIQYF

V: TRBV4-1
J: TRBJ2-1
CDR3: CASSPPGEFGYNEQFF

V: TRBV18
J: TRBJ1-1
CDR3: CASSPPAGRPEAFF

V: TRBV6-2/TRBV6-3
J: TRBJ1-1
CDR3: CASLRGAGTEAFF

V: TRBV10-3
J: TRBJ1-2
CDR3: CAISAGSYGYTF

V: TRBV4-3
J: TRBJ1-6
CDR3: CASSPRQGGGSPLHF

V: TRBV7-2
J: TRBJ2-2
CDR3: CASSPGGWYTGELFF

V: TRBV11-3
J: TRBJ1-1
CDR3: CASSKGPPNTEAFF

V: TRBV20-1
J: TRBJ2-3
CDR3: CSAREAGGPDTQYF

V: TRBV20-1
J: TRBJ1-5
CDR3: CSAAKGGGRHSNQPQHF

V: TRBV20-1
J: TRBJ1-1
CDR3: CSARYPSGHLNTEAFF

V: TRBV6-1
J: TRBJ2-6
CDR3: CASSKSGTGFSGANVLTF

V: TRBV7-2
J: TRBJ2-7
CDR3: CASSLAGGLVYEQYF

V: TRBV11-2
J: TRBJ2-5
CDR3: CASSSRDRGRETQYF

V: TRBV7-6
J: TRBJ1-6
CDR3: CASSPLPRQGYSPLHF

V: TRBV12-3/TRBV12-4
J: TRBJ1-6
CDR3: CASRVQGAINSPLHF

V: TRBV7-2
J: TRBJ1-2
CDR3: CASSKDRLYGYTF

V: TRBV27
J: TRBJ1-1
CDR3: CASSSRRGQIIAFF

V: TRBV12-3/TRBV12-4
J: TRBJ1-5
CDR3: CASTGDRLSNQPQHF

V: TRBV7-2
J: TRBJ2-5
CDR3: CASSFGLAGARETQYF

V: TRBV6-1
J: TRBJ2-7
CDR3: CASSEVQGTEQYF

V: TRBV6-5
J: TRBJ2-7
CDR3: CASSYLSGRSSYEQYF

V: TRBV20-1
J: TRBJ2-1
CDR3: CSAGLAGHNEQFF

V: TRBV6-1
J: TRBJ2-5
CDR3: CASRGEGRETQYF

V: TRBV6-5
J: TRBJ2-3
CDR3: CASSYGRQPRTDTQYF

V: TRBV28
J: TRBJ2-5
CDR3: CASRSQAGVETQYF

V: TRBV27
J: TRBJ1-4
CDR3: CASSLTDRAREKLFF

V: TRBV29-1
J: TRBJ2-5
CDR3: CSACTAQETQYF